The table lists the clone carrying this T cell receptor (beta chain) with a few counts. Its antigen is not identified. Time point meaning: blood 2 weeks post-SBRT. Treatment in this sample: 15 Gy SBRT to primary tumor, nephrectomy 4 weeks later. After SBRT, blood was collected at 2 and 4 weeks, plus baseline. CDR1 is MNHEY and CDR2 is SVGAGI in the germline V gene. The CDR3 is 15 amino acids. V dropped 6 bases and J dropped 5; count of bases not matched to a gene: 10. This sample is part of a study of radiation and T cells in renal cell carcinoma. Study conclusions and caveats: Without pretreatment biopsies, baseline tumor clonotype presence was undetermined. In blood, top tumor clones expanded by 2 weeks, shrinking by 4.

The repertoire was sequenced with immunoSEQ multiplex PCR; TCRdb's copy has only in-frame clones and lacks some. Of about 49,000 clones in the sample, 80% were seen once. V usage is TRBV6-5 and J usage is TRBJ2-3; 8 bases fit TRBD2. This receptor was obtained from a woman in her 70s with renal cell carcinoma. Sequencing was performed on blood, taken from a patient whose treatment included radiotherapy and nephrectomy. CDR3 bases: TGTGCCAGCAGCTCCGGGGGGGCGAGGAAAGATACGCAGTATTTT. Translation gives CASSSGGARKDTQYF.